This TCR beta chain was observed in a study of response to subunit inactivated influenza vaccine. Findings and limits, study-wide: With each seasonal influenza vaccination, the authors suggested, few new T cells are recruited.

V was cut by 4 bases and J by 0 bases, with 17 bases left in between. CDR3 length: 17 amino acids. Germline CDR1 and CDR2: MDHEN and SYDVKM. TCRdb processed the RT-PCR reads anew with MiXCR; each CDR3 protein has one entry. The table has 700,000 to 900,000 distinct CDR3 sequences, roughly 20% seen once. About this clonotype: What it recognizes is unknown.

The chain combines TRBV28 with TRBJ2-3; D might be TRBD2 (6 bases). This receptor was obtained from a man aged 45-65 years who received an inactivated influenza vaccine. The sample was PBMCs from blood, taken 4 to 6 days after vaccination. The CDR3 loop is CASSSLASDASTDTQYF. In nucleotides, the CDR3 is TGTGCCAGCAGTTCCCTTGCTAGCGATGCTAGCACAGATACGCAGTATTTT.